The 27 T cell receptor beta chains given below trace back to one sample, sequenced in a study of cytomegalovirus exposure and HLA in healthy donors. The PCR used 60 Vbeta and 13 Jbeta primers. Sequencing was performed with immunoSEQ multiplex PCR; in TCRdb, only in-frame clones are kept and a portion is missing. Of about 190,000 clones listed, about 81% were seen once; the top ten hold around 0.8%. Input material: PBMCs. These receptors originate from a woman under 30 in good health and CMV-seronegative.

This clone was counted only a few times. The V gene is TRBV27, the J gene TRBJ2-7, with TRBD2 as a possible D gene (6 bases). Germline V lookup: CDR1 MNHEY, CDR2 SMNVEV (reference sequence). This CDR3 is built from 15 residues. Trimming took 1 base from V and 3 from J, leaving 13 bases between them. The CDR3 region is CASSLYRDGGYEQYF. The DNA for the CDR3 is TGTGCCAGCAGTTTATACCGGGACGGGGGCTACGAGCAGTACTTC.

The chain combines TRBV27 with TRBJ2-5; TRBD2 agrees at 13 bases. Germline values: CDR1 MNHEY, CDR2 SMNVEV (reference sequence). V shed 6 bases and J 0 bases; nucleotides not matched to a gene: 4. The CDR3 spans 16 residues. CDR3 sequence reads: CASRTGLAGNQETQYF. The CDR3 nucleotides read TGTGCCAGCAGGACGGGACTAGCGGGGAACCAAGAGACCCAGTACTTC.

This clone appeared a few times. This chain joins TRBV6-5 and TRBJ1-2, with D possibly matching TRBD1 (5 bases). CDR3 length: 15 amino acids. V gave up 5 bases and J gave up 2 bases, with 15 bases separating them. Germline V lookup: CDR1 MNHEY, CDR2 SVGAGI. CDR3 region: CASSPFQGRNYGYTF. The CDR3 nucleotides are TGTGCCAGCAGTCCTTTTCAGGGTCGGAACTATGGCTACACCTTC.

This sequence joins TRBV11-3 and TRBJ2-2; D gene ambiguous. V was pared by 1 base and J by 5 bases, with 5 bases between. CDR3 length: 13 residues. The germline gives CDR1 SGHNT, CDR2 YENEEA. CDR3 sequence (DNA): TGTGCCAGCAGCTTAGTAGTTACCGGGGAGCTGTTTTTT. It codes for CASSLVVTGELFF.

This chain uses TRBV29-1 with TRBJ2-7, with 8 bases aligning to TRBD2. J was trimmed by 1 base and V by 7 bases; bases with no gene match: 6. The CDR3 runs to 13 residues. The germline gives CDR1 SQVTM, CDR2 ANQGSEA. The CDR3 spells CSASAGVSYEQYF. The CDR3 DNA follows: TGCAGCGCCTCAGCGGGGGTATCCTACGAGCAGTACTTC.

The V call is TRBV7-2, the J call TRBJ2-2; perhaps TRBD1 as D (6 bases). This CDR3 is 18 amino acids long. Germline-derived CDR1 and CDR2 are SGHTA and FQGNSA. V dropped 2 bases and J dropped 0 bases, with 16 bases sitting between them. The CDR3 loop is CASSLTGPQGSNTGELFF. The CDR3 DNA reads TGTGCCAGCAGCTTAACGGGACCACAGGGTTCGAACACCGGGGAGCTGTTTTTT.

This clone appeared a single time. The gene calls are TRBV28 and TRBJ2-6; 7 nucleotides line up with TRBD1. The CDR3 has 17 amino acids. Germline CDR1 and CDR2: MDHEN and SYDVKM. With V trimmed by 6 bases and J by 0 bases, 8 bases remained unmatched. CDR3 in amino acids: CASSQTGAFSGANVLTF. The CDR3 DNA follows: TGTGCCAGCAGCCAAACAGGGGCCTTCTCTGGGGCCAACGTCCTGACTTTC.

The gene calls are TRBV19 and TRBJ1-1, with 8 bases aligning to TRBD1. V trimming: 3 bases; J trimming: 1 base; junction bases outside the gene matches: 1. The CDR3 spans 14 residues. CDR1 LNHDA and CDR2 SQIVND come from the germline V gene (reference sequence). CDR3 sequence (DNA): TGTGCCAGTAGTATTACAGGGGGGAACACTGAAGCTTTCTTT. This sequence encodes CASSITGGNTEAFF.

This chain joins TRBV5-1 and TRBJ1-1; 10 nucleotides agree with TRBD1. The V segment lost 2 bases and the J segment 4 bases; nucleotides outside the gene matches: 14. Germline assignment: CDR1 SGHRS and CDR2 YFSETQ. This CDR3 comprises 18 residues. CDR3 residues: CASSFWTGGNRWSTEAFF. DNA for the CDR3: TGCGCCAGCAGCTTCTGGACAGGGGGTAATAGGTGGAGCACTGAAGCTTTCTTT.

The chain employs TRBV14 and TRBJ1-1, with D possibly TRBD1 on 6 matching bases. Trimming stripped 0 bases from V and 5 bases from J, with 13 bases between. Germline V CDR1 and CDR2: SGHDN, FVKESK. This CDR3 region has 15 residues. CDR3 region: CASSQEAGVMTEAFF. The CDR3 nucleotides are TGTGCCAGCAGCCAAGAGGCAGGGGTGATGACTGAAGCTTTCTTT.

This clone was recorded a few times. The rearrangement joins TRBV5-1 to TRBJ2-2, with a possible D match to TRBD1 (6 bases). The CDR3 extends over 15 amino acids. Per the germline V gene, CDR1 is SGHRS and CDR2 is YFSETQ. Trimming removed 0 bases from V and 5 bases from J, with 11 bases in between. The CDR3 nucleotides read TGCGCCAGCAGCTTGGGAGGACAGCGGACCGGGGAGCTGTTTTTT. The encoded protein is CASSLGGQRTGELFF.

The chain joins TRBV28 to TRBJ2-7; 10 bases are shared with TRBD1. V dropped 2 bases and J dropped 4; count of bases not matched to a gene: 2. Germline CDR1 is MDHEN and CDR2 is SYDVKM. The CDR3 length is 14 residues. CDR3 residues: CASSLAGQGYEQYF. Here the CDR3 DNA reads TGTGCCAGCAGTTTAGCGGGACAGGGGTACGAGCAGTACTTC.

J is TRBJ2-7 and V is TRBV28; no reliable D call. Per the germline V gene, CDR1 is MDHEN and CDR2 is SYDVKM. V lost 5 bases and J 2 bases, leaving 10 bases between the germline ends. The CDR3 covers 13 residues. The CDR3 protein is CASSPTVTYEQYF. CDR3 nucleotides: TGTGCCAGCAGTCCAACTGTAACCTACGAGCAGTACTTC.

In regard to this clone: The sample carries other DNA sequences with the same CDR3. The rearrangement links TRBV5-5 to TRBJ1-5; D is possibly TRBD1 (6 bases). This CDR3 contains 15 residues. From germline, CDR1 is SGHKS and CDR2 YYEKEE (reference sequence). Between the trimmed V and J ends, which lost 4 bases and 2 bases, there was a span of 13 bases. The CDR3 reads CASSVLRGGNQPQHF. For the CDR3, the DNA is TGTGCCAGCAGCGTACTCAGGGGTGGCAATCAGCCCCAGCATTTT.

This chain joins TRBV2 and TRBJ2-3; 7 bases are a match to TRBD1. V dropped 10 bases and J dropped 4; count of bases not matched to a gene: 14. Germline V gene lookup returns CDR1 SNHLY and CDR2 FYNNEI. There are 15 residues in the CDR3. CDR3 in DNA: TGTGCCACCAGGATTTTAGACAGGGTTCCAGATACGCAGTATTTT. This gives the protein CATRILDRVPDTQYF.

This chain joins TRBV4-2 and TRBJ2-3, with a tentative D call TRBD1 (5 bases). The germline V gene encodes CDR1 LGHNA and CDR2 YNFKEQ. V lost 4 bases and J 5 bases, leaving 22 bases between the germline ends. CDR3 length: 17 amino acids. The CDR3 sequence: CASSPHIGAEKLDTQYF. The CDR3 nucleotides are TGTGCCAGCAGCCCACATATAGGGGCGGAAAAGTTAGATACGCAGTATTTT.

The rearrangement uses TRBV6-1 and TRBJ1-1; maybe TRBD1 (6 bases). The V and J ends lost 8 bases and 3 bases respectively, with 13 bases between them. Germline values: CDR1 MNHNS, CDR2 SASEGT. This CDR3 is 13 amino acids long. The CDR3 DNA reads TGTGCCAGCCGAGACTACAGGGACACTGAAGCTTTCTTT. It yields the protein CASRDYRDTEAFF.

This clone was recorded once. The junction departs from germline at one end; a sequencing error may be responsible. This chain uses TRBV5-1 with TRBJ2-7, with 11 bases aligning to TRBD1. This CDR3 contains 16 residues. Germline V gene sequence: CDR1 SGHRS, CDR2 YFSETQ. CDR3 nucleotides: TGCGCCAGCAGCTTGGGGGCCCGGACAGGGGGCGCGGTCCTTTGCTTC. Its protein is CASSLGARTGGAVLCF.

Here the CDR3 DNA reads TGTGCCAGCAGCCCCACTAGCGGGAGTTTGTTAGATACGCAGTATTTT. Translating it yields CASSPTSGSLLDTQYF. V and J are TRBV7-2 and TRBJ2-3, with TRBD2 identical over 11 bases. Germline CDR1 reads SGHTA; CDR2 reads FQGNSA. This CDR3 region has 16 residues. The ends lost 5 bases at V and 5 bases at J; junction bases unmatched: 9.

This clone was recorded a few times. V and J are TRBV29-1 and TRBJ1-1, with D hard to call. The germline V and J ends were trimmed by 5 bases and 5 bases, with 15 bases remaining between them. CDR1 is SQVTM and CDR2 is ANQGSEA in the germline V gene. This CDR3 contains 13 residues. CDR3 residues: CSVFLSGRTEAFF. CDR3 bases: TGCAGCGTTTTCCTCTCGGGGAGGACTGAAGCTTTCTTT.

V and J are TRBV9 and TRBJ1-4; 11 nucleotides line up with TRBD1. J gave up 6 bases and V 1 base, and 2 bases lay outside the gene matches. The V gene's germline CDR1 is SGDLS and CDR2 YYNGEE. The CDR3 has 15 residues. In DNA form, the CDR3 reads TGTGCCAGCAGCGTAAGGGGACAGGGGGATGAAAAACTGTTTTTT. It codes for CASSVRGQGDEKLFF.

This clone was counted a few times. The chain has TRBV4-2 and TRBJ2-3; weak D call: TRBD1 (5 bases). Trimming removed 3 bases at V and 3 bases at J, with 13 bases between. The germline V gene encodes CDR1 LGHNA and CDR2 YNFKEQ. The CDR3 totals 15 residues. In DNA form, the CDR3 reads TGTGCCAGCAGCCATGGGGCCTTGAGTACAGATACGCAGTATTTT. Its translation: CASSHGALSTDTQYF.

V and J are TRBV2 and TRBJ2-3; TRBD2 aligns across 11 bases. J was trimmed by 1 base and V by 4 bases; bases with no gene match: 13. Per germline, CDR1 SNHLY and CDR2 FYNNEI. This CDR3 is 19 amino acids long. CDR3 loop: CASSGQLAGERSGTDTQYF. The CDR3 region has the DNA TGTGCCAGCAGTGGACAACTAGCGGGAGAAAGGTCGGGCACAGATACGCAGTATTTT.

In its sample, this clone was seen a few times. The chain has TRBV2 and TRBJ1-1; TRBD1 is a possible D gene (6 bases). Germline V gene lookup returns CDR1 SNHLY and CDR2 FYNNEI. The CDR3 length is 12 residues. Trimming took off 6 bases at V and 5 bases at J, with 10 bases between the two ends. The CDR3 loop reads CASSRGWTEAFF. The CDR3 bases are TGTGCCAGCAGCAGGGGTTGGACTGAAGCTTTCTTT. The full variable domain, rest sourced from reference TRBV2 and TRBJ1-1, is EPEVTQTPSHQVTQMGQEVILRCVPISNHLYFYWYRQILGQKVEFLVSFYNNEISEKSEIFDDQFSVERPDGSNFTLKIRSTKLEDSAMYFCASSRGWTEAFFGQGTRLTVV.

This clone appeared a single time. The chain carries TRBV5-1 and TRBJ1-1; D is possibly TRBD1 (5 bases). CDR1 and CDR2 from the germline V gene are SGHRS and YFSETQ. The ends were cut back, 7 bases at V and 2 bases at J, with 21 bases in the middle. The CDR3 covers 16 residues. The CDR3 here is CASSTETSYFNTEAFF. In DNA, the CDR3 is TGCGCCAGCTCGACAGAAACATCTTATTTTAACACTGAAGCTTTCTTT.

This chain uses TRBV11-2 with TRBJ2-7; tentatively, D is TRBD2 (6 bases). CDR3 length: 10 amino acids. CDR1 and CDR2 (germline): SGHAT, FQNNGV. V was cut by 5 bases and J by 7 bases, with 6 bases left in between. CDR3 amino acids: CASSGGEQYF. In nucleotides, the CDR3 is TGTGCCAGCAGCGGAGGGGAGCAGTACTTC.

This chain uses TRBV5-4 with TRBJ2-2; TRBD1 agrees at 9 bases. The V gene's germline CDR1 is SGHNT and CDR2 YYREEE (reference sequence). The V gene end was trimmed by 4 bases and the J gene end by 5 bases; junction bases not matched to a gene: 6. The length of the CDR3 is 15 residues. CDR3 nucleotide sequence: TGTGCCAGCAGCCAGACCGGGACAGGGACCGGGGAGCTGTTTTTT. Translating gives CASSQTGTGTGELFF. Full variable domain (outside the CDR3, taken from reference TRBV5-4 and TRBJ2-2): ETGVTQSPTHLIKTRGQQVTLRCSSQSGHNTVSWYQQALGQGPQFIFQYYREEENGRGNFPPRFSGLQFPNYSSELNVNALELDDSALYLCASSQTGTGTGELFFGEGSRLTVL.